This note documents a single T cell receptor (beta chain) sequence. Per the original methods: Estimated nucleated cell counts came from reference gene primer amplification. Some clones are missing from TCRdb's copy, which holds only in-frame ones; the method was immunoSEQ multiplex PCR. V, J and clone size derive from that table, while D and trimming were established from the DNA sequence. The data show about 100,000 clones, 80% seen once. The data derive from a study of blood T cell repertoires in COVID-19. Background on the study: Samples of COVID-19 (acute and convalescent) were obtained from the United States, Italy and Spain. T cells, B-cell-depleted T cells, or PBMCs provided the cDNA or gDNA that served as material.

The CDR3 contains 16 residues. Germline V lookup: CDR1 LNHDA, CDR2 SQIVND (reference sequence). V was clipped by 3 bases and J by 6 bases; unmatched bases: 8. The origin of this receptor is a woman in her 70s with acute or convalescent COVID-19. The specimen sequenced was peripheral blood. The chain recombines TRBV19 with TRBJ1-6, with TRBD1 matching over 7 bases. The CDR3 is CASSIASGQPNSPLHF. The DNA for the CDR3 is TGTGCCAGTAGTATTGCCTCGGGACAGCCTAATTCACCCCTCCACTTT.